This is a list of T cell receptor beta chains from one sample in a study of cytomegalovirus exposure and HLA in healthy donors. Data came from immunoSEQ multiplex PCR; TCRdb stores just in-frame clones and leaves some out. The sample has 140,000 to 150,000 clones; about nine tenths are singletons. The sequenced material came from PBMCs. The receptors derive from a young man in good health and CMV-seropositive. Each CDR3 is given with its conserved first and last residue.

>15|TRBV7-9
CASSLGQGGYNEQFF
>15|TRBV7-9
CASSFRYGGGNEQFF
>17|TRBV7-9
CASSLEFGTGYNQPQHF
>15|TRBV18
CASSPSSGADQGQYF
>15|TRBV4-1
CASSPSPGVGYGYTF
>16|TRBV5-6
CASSTRNRGRGETQYF
>17|TRBV7-9
CASSPRLGPNLGLEQYF
>14|TRBV25-1
CASRPDRSPYEQYF
>14|TRBV19
CASSIVGRNEKLFF
>13|TRBV6-6
CASSRGTSDTQYF
>13|TRBV2
CASSELAGDTQYF
>14|TRBV19
CASSNRIQIETQYF
>15|TRBV5-1
CASSLNRQENYGYTF
>16|TRBV5-5
CASRMLGQGMVGELFF
>16|TRBV27
CASSFGLAGPSYEQYF
>14|TRBV9
CASSVVSGSSEQYF
>14|TRBV6-5
CASSRLQGAYEQYF
>15|TRBV5-1
CASSLLAGGPNEQFF